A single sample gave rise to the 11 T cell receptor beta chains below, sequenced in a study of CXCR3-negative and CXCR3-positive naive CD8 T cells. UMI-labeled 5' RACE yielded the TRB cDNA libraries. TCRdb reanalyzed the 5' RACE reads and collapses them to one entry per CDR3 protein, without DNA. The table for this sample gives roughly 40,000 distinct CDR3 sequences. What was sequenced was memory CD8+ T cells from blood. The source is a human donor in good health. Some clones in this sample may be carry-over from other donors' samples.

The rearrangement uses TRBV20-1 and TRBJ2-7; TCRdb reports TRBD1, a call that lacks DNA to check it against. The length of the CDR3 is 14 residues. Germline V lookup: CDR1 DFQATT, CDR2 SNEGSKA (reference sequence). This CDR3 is CSARDLAGINEQYF.

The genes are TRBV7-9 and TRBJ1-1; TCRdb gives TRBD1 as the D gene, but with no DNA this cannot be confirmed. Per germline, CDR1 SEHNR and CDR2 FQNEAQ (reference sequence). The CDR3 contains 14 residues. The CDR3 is CASSPTQGNTEAFF.

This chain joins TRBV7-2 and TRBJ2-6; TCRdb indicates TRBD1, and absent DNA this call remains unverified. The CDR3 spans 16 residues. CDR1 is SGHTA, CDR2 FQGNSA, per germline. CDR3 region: CASSYGAVSGANVLTF.

The CDR3: CASSRAGEYNEQFF. This chain uses TRBV14 with TRBJ2-1; the TCRdb D gene call, TRBD1, has no DNA to confirm it. This CDR3 region has 14 residues. CDR1 is SGHDN, CDR2 FVKESK, per germline.

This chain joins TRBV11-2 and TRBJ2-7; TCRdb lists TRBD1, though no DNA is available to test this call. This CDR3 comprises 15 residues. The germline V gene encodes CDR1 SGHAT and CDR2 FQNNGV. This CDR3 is CASSTTGGHVYEQYF.

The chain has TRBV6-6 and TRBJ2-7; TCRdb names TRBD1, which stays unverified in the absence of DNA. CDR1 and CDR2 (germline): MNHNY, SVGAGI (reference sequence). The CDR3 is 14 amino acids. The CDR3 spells CATTRGYSSYEQYF.

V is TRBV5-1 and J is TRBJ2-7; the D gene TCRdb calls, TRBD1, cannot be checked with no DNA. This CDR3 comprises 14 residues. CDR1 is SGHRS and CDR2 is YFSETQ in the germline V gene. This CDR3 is CASSETGGGYEQYF.

CDR3 sequence reads: CASSSGLAGGRSYEQYF. The rearrangement joins TRBV7-8 to TRBJ2-7; TCRdb proposes TRBD2, but this gene call is untestable without DNA. The germline CDR1 and CDR2 sequences are SGHVS and FQNEAQ. This CDR3 region has 17 residues.

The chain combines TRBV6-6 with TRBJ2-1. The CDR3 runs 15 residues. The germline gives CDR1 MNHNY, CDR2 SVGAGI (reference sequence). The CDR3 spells CASRTSAEVVNEQFF.

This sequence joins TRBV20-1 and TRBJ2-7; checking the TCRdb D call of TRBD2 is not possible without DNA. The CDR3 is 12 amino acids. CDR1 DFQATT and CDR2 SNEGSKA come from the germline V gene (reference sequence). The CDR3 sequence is CSARLANPEQYF.

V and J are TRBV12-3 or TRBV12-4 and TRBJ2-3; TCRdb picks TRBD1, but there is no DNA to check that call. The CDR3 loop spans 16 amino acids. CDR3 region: CASSPEHPASTDTQYF.